This T cell receptor beta chain stems from a study of identical twins. Study results and limitations: Not following the same donors, the study drew its conclusions from cross-sectional statistical analysis. Sequences that were beta out-of-frame showed weaker excess twin sharing.

The ends lost 0 bases at V and 6 bases at J; junction bases unmatched: 8. The CDR3 has 17 residues. CDR1 and CDR2 (germline): LNHNV, YYDKDF (reference sequence). There are many counts of this clonotype. Antigen specificity is unknown. TCRdb reprocessed the 5' RACE reads with MiXCR, giving one entry per CDR3 protein. The data contain fewer than 250,000 distinct CDR3 sequences, approximately 6.8% of them singletons. In addition, the sample was reused for a study of yellow fever vaccine responses in identical twins.

V is TRBV15 and J is TRBJ2-2; 9 nucleotides match TRBD1. The origin of this receptor is a woman in her late teens or twenties in good health. The specimen was CD8+ T cells sorted from blood. The CDR3 DNA sequence: TGTGCCACCAGCAGAGAATTGGGGACAGGGCCCCCCGGGGAGCTGTTTTTT. This encodes CATSRELGTGPPGELFF.